The present TCR beta chain was sequenced within a study of cytomegalovirus exposure and HLA in healthy donors (dated by TCRdb to about 2017). For the wider study: An earlier analysis of several hundred of the donors reported 276 Gb of sequence data and some 110 million unique TCR beta sequences obtained from about 179 million T cells. Every repertoire in the discovery cohort had been generated on one and the same sequencing platform. Of the roughly 390 genotyped donors, around 81% fell in the genetic ancestry cluster associated with self-reported Caucasian donors. Both class I and class II loci were covered by HLA typing, at four-digit resolution. An earlier analysis of more than 450 of the donors used high-throughput TCR beta sequencing to judge whether each TCR beta V gene segment behaved as functional or pseudogenic. A separate validation cohort of about 110 different subjects was used in addition to the approximately 700-subject first cohort. Rather than using new phenotypic data, the later analysis identified candidate immune exposures from TCR beta sequences and from how often those sequences occurred across donors. The aim of the study was to test whether cataloging public T cell receptors could identify signatures of past pathogen exposure. On average, around 240,000 unique TCR beta nucleotide sequences were sequenced per donor among fewer than 500 genotyped donors of the cohort, with roughly 18% of those sequences being non-productive. To predict cytomegalovirus infection status, the study combined high-throughput TCR immunosequencing, statistical association of individual TCRs with disease status, and machine learning. A later genetic analysis took genome-wide SNP genotypes for about three fifths of the 666 donors and used that subset as a discovery cohort. The study profiled the T cell repertoires of hundreds of subjects by immunosequencing and related them to cytomegalovirus serostatus. Typing coverage varied by locus: roughly 620-640 donors for A, B, C, DRB1 and DQB1; roughly 520 for DQA1; more than 600 for DPA1; roughly 470 for DPB1. An early release that covered about 600 HLA-typed donors contained approximately 300 gigabases of sequencing data and around 80 million unique TCR sequences. A later analysis re-analyzed previously published TCR beta repertoires from 500 to 700 donors and added high-resolution HLA genotyping to study TCR occurrence patterns. Donor age, sex, ethnicity and CMV serostatus were compiled alongside the repertoire data. Roughly five DR-DQ haplotypes were handled as single units for association and clustering, since linkage in the cohort was strong.

Overall study outcomes, separate from this receptor: This cohort had only TCR beta chains sequenced, and the lack of alpha or paired-chain data limited which features could be detected. Assigning TCR associations to individual alleles was difficult when HLA alleles, especially DR and DQ, strongly co-occurred. Because counts were too low, some 17 rarely observed V segments, including chromosome 9 orphons, were excluded from the earlier analysis of a few hundred of the donors. A few of the identified cytomegalovirus-associated TCR beta chains were confirmed in vitro to be specific for cytomegalovirus antigens. In an earlier analysis of about 540 of the donors, most TCR beta V segments were observed in productive rearrangements about 87% or about 30% of the time, broadly matching IMGT annotations. The authors suggested that the approach could potentially be generalized to other disease states and immunological phenotypes. In a later analysis, several top co-occurrence clusters were reported to appear linked to parvovirus B19, influenza, CMV and Epstein-Barr virus. The classifier was reported to diagnose cytomegalovirus status with high specificity and sensitivity in both the original cohort and the validation cohort. A later genetic analysis associated a missense DCLRE1C variant with V-gene and J-gene trimming of TCR beta chains, and an independent cohort replicated the association. A further reported finding was that TCR beta sequences accurately predicted the HLA-A and HLA-B alleles for most subjects in the first cohort. In a later analysis, HLA-associated TCR beta chains were found to be more clonally expanded and to have lower generation probabilities than equally common non-associated chains. Sequencing depth was assumed to be roughly uniform across donors in the presence/absence analyses, though that assumption may not hold. CMV serostatus was the only immune exposure information available for the cohort. A later genetic analysis reported fewer N-insertions in productive TCRs among donors in an Asian-associated ancestry cluster than the approximately 700-donor mean. Across donors, most TCR sequences were observed very rarely, whereas some public TCRs were present in many individuals. At a false discovery rate of 0.05, a later analysis linked approximately 18,000 TCR beta sequences to specific HLA alleles. In a later analysis, most CMV-associated TCR beta chains were found to appear HLA-restricted, with HLA associations seemingly driven largely by CMV exposure. The study gave a list of 150 to 200 TCR beta chains associated with cytomegalovirus. A cluster of highly shared sequence variants was judged likely to represent a technical artifact of the sequencing pipeline. HLA typing was unavailable for some donors at each locus, so association tests used only the typed subset. Because the 87-base-pair reads could not distinguish some IMGT-functional V segments, including TRBV6-2 and TRBV6-3, those segments were excluded. In a later analysis, the rate of TCR association differed among HLA loci, with DRB1 alleles having the most associated TCRs and HLA-C alleles having the fewest. Correlated functional status among segregating V segments might be attributable to linkage disequilibrium, but an unknown experimental factor could not be ruled out.

V trim: 4 bases; J trim: 9 bases; unmatched bases: 8. Taken from the germline V gene, the CDR1 and CDR2 loops are MNHEY and SVGAGI. The CDR3 sequence holds 15 residues, the cysteine and phenylalanine included. The DNA shown is the 45-base CDR3, in frame from base 1. The cohort consisted of 670 or so healthy bone marrow donors. At the time of sampling, all cohort members were nominally healthy, though unrecorded immune exposures were likely present. The donor was CMV seropositive and was included in the group of 250 to 350 seropositive cohort members. Every donor gave a peripheral blood sample, and the peripheral blood mononuclear cells from that sample were used for TCR beta sequencing. The Qiagen DNeasy Blood Extraction Kit was used to extract genomic DNA from the blood cell samples. The library was produced with the immunoSEQ multiplex PCR assay. For the multiplex PCR, a mixture combining 60 forward primers for TCR Vbeta segments and 13 reverse primers for TCR Jbeta segments was used. Amplification of the CDR3 region of rearranged TCR beta genes was performed with a multiplex PCR assay on genomic DNA. The amplified TCR beta libraries were sequenced on the Illumina HiSeq System as 87-base-pair reads. The original methods were these. In a later analysis, tens of millions of unique TCR beta chains were counted across the 500 to 700 repertoires, and some 10 million of these chains were shared by at least two donors. Raw reads were error-corrected and collapsed into unique sequences with a nearest-neighbor algorithm that merged closely related sequences to remove PCR and sequencing errors. Alignment of CDR3 sequences to IMGT reference sequences was used to assign V, D and J gene segments. For a sequence to be retained, a match of at least six nucleotides to both a V gene segment and a J gene segment was required. A rearrangement was called productive if the CDR3 had no stop codons and remained in frame with V and J, and every other rearrangement was called non-productive. Following IMGT convention, CDR3 was defined as the stretch from the second conserved V-encoded cysteine to the conserved J-encoded phenylalanine. The earlier analysis of about 500 of the donors excluded sequences that lacked an unambiguous match to a single V gene segment. In an earlier analysis of a few hundred of the donors, V segments were called functional above 56.7% productive rearrangements and were called segregating when the between-donor standard deviation exceeded 5%. A statistical classification framework was developed to diagnose cytomegalovirus status using the catalog of TCR beta chain sequences. In a later analysis, TCR nucleotide sequences were compared against IMGT/GENE-DB human TR gene sequences so that V and J genes could be assigned. Using the TCRdist pipeline, a later analysis assigned CDR3 sequences along with most-parsimonious VDJ recombination scenarios. In a later analysis, every TCR beta chain was defined by the combination of its CDR3 amino acid sequence and its V-gene family, and reads without a unique V-gene family were dropped. A later analysis removed 500 to 600 highly shared, low-generation-probability nucleotide sequences to deal with suspected cross-contamination and a sequencing artifact. A later analysis calculated a clonal expansion index for each public chain from normalized within-repertoire ranks of inferred template counts. In a later analysis, generation probabilities were computed using a VDJ recombination model fitted to out-of-frame rearrangements, and the results were checked against IGoR. Hypergeometric tests were used in a later analysis to score TCR-TCR, TCR-HLA and TCR-CMV co-occurrence, with a repertoire-size bias correction applied to the TCR pairs. To estimate false discovery rates, a later analysis permuted the HLA or CMV assignments 20 times. In a later analysis, co-occurring TCRs were grouped with DBSCAN, and TCRdist sequence similarity was added when clustering was performed within HLA-allele-positive subsets. Co-occurrence clustering excluded repertoires with fewer than 30,000 or more than 120,000 public chains, plus five with anomalous nucleotide sharing. Held by TCRdb, this immuneACCESS table contains in-frame sequences only and omits some clones. Under half of the omission traces to an unresolved V gene where checked; the cause of the rest is unknown. D and trimming were read from the DNA, whereas the V and J calls and clone size are those reported in that table. A total of over 200,000 clones appear in this sample, approximately 70% of them only once. The top ten constitute about 3% of the sample.

On this clone itself: Its binding antigen is unknown. Base qualities are not provided; no much larger clone lies one nucleotide away.

The TCR originated in a man between 35 and 55 years old in good health and CMV-seropositive. Here the chain combines TRBV6-5 and TRBJ1-6; 8 of the junction bases match TRBD1. Sequenced: PBMCs. The DNA sequence reads TGTGCCAGCAGTTTATCGGGACAGGAGGGTTCACCCCTCCACTTT. This translates into CASSLSGQEGSPLHF.